This passage covers 31 T cell receptor beta chains from one sample sequenced in a study of response to subunit inactivated influenza vaccine. TCRdb re-analysed the RT-PCR reads in MiXCR, keeping a single row per CDR3 protein. The data hold around 570,000 distinct CDR3 sequences, with over 9% observed a single time. These data also formed part of another study, on T cells expressing NK-cell markers. That paper adds: A 5'RACE template switching approach incorporating UMIs was used to make TCR beta cDNA.

The specimen comprised PBMCs from blood, sampled on the day of vaccination. Every receptor here comes from a man aged 45-60 years who received an inactivated influenza vaccine.

This chain connects TRBV9 to TRBJ2-2; D tentatively fits TRBD1 or TRBD2 (5 bases each). From germline, CDR1 is SGDLS and CDR2 YYNGEE. The CDR3 runs to 19 residues. Trimming stripped 1 base from V and 5 bases from J, with 24 bases between. DNA for the CDR3: TGTGCCAGCAGCGTATTGCCGGTTCCCGGGACGAGGGATACCGGGGAGCTGTTTTTT. Protein sequence: CASSVLPVPGTRDTGELFF.

This clonotype appeared many times. The V call is TRBV4-1, the J call TRBJ2-7; tentatively, D is TRBD1 (6 bases). The CDR3 extends over 14 amino acids. Looked up from germline, CDR1 is MGHRA and CDR2 is YSYEKL. Trimming pared 1 base from V and 1 base from J, leaving 8 bases between. The CDR3 nucleotides are TGCGCCAGCAGCCAAGTGCAGGGGTCCTACGAGCAGTACTTC. Translated, it gives CASSQVQGSYEQYF.

This clonotype was detected a few times. This chain joins TRBV6-2 or TRBV6-3 and TRBJ1-6; 7 bases match TRBD1. The CDR3 covers 15 residues. CDR1 MNHEY and CDR2 SVGEGT come from the germline V gene. Trimming cost V 0 bases and J 7 bases; bases outside gene matches: 3. The CDR3 DNA reads as TGTGCCAGCAGTTACTCTGGGACAGCAAATTCACCCCTCCACTTT. This codes for CASSYSGTANSPLHF.

This clonotype was picked up many times. This rearrangement joins TRBV29-1 to TRBJ2-2, with TRBD2 identical over 7 bases. CDR1 SQVTM and CDR2 ANQGSEA come from the germline V gene. V was pared by 6 bases and J by 1 base, with 8 bases of the junction left unmatched. This CDR3 is built from 15 residues. CDR3 sequence (DNA): TGCAGCGTAAGATTACTAGCGCAGAACACCGGGGAGCTGTTTTTT. This codes for CSVRLLAQNTGELFF.

This clonotype was recorded at least ten times. The chain employs TRBV4-2 and TRBJ2-3, with 10 bases fitting TRBD2. V lost 4 bases and J lost 0; bases outside the gene matches: 4. The CDR3 consists of 16 residues. In germline, CDR1 is LGHNA, CDR2 YNFKEQ. CDR3 bases: TGTGCCAGCAGCCCGGGACTAGCGAGAAGCACAGATACGCAGTATTTT. Amino acids: CASSPGLARSTDTQYF.

This clonotype was recorded a few times. The V and J genes are TRBV12-3 or TRBV12-4 and TRBJ1-3; D is unclear. V was shortened by 3 bases and J by 0 bases, with 9 bases between the two germline ends. The CDR3 is 15 residues long. CDR3: CASSFGPSSGNTIYF. DNA of the CDR3: TGTGCCAGCAGTTTCGGGCCATCCTCTGGAAACACCATATATTTT.

There are a few counts of this clonotype. This chain links TRBV6-1 with TRBJ2-7; 7 bases map to TRBD2. Germline V CDR1 and CDR2: MNHNS, SASEGT. This CDR3 is 13 amino acids long. Germline trimming cut 8 bases from V and 0 bases from J; bases unmatched to any gene: 4. The CDR3 region is CASEGGSSYEQYF. The DNA of the CDR3 is TGTGCCAGCGAAGGCGGGAGCTCCTACGAGCAGTACTTC.

This chain links TRBV27 with TRBJ1-5; TRBD1 matches at 7 bases. The germline gives CDR1 MNHEY, CDR2 SMNVEV (reference sequence). With 5 bases clipped from V and 4 bases from J, the junction kept 8 bases outside the gene matches. The CDR3 extends over 15 amino acids. CDR3 protein: CASSPTTGTNQPQHF. The CDR3 DNA reads as TGTGCCAGCAGTCCGACGACAGGGACGAATCAGCCCCAGCATTTT.

This clonotype has only a few counts. The chain couples TRBV10-3 to TRBJ2-5, with no clear D. The CDR3 is 15 residues long. Trimming took 3 bases from V and 5 from J, leaving 16 bases between them. The germline V gene encodes CDR1 ENHRY and CDR2 SYGVKD. The CDR3 DNA reads TGTGCCATCAGTGAAAATTTGGCAGCACAGGAGACCCAGTACTTC. Protein product: CAISENLAAQETQYF.

This clonotype was counted at least ten times. The chain has TRBV5-1 and TRBJ2-5, with D possibly being TRBD2 (5 bases). The CDR3 has 14 residues. The germline gives CDR1 SGHRS, CDR2 YFSETQ. V dropped 0 bases and J dropped 2 bases, with 8 bases sitting between them. The chain's CDR3 is CASSLAPGQETQYF. The CDR3 DNA follows: TGCGCCAGCAGCTTGGCTCCGGGGCAAGAGACCCAGTACTTC.

The genes are TRBV12-3 or TRBV12-4 and TRBJ1-1; tentatively, D is TRBD1 (6 bases). V was pared by 5 bases and J by 11 bases, with 12 bases between. This CDR3 region has 11 residues. The CDR3 loop is CASSEQGRAFF. CDR3 nucleotide sequence: TGTGCCAGCAGTGAACAGGGTAGGGCTTTCTTT.

This clonotype was seen a few times. The chain couples TRBV9 to TRBJ1-2; tentative D call: TRBD1 (5 bases). The V and J ends lost 2 bases and 4 bases respectively, with 12 bases between them. This CDR3 is built from 14 residues. Looked up from germline, CDR1 is SGDLS and CDR2 is YYNGEE. The CDR3 loop is CASSVGSGLYGYTF. CDR3 DNA: TGTGCCAGCAGCGTTGGGTCAGGGCTCTATGGCTACACCTTC.

The rearrangement links TRBV7-2 to TRBJ2-1, with D possibly being TRBD2 (6 bases). The CDR3 length is 15 residues. The germline V gene encodes CDR1 SGHTA and CDR2 FQGNSA. V dropped 1 base and J dropped 5 bases, with 12 bases sitting between them. This chain's CDR3 is CASSLVGLLNNEQFF. DNA for the CDR3: TGTGCCAGCAGCTTAGTAGGACTATTAAACAATGAGCAGTTCTTC.

The J gene is TRBJ2-5, the V gene TRBV2, with 12 bases that match TRBD2. V dropped 2 bases and J dropped 5; count of bases not matched to a gene: 9. The CDR3 is made up of 17 amino acids. Germline CDR1 and CDR2: SNHLY and FYNNEI. As DNA, the CDR3 is TGTGCCAGCAGTGAAAAGATGTCTAGCGGGAGGGTGGAGACCCAGTACTTC. This codes for CASSEKMSSGRVETQYF. Filled out from reference TRBV2 and TRBJ2-5, the complete variable domain reads EPEVTQTPSHQVTQMGQEVILRCVPISNHLYFYWYRQILGQKVEFLVSFYNNEISEKSEIFDDQFSVERPDGSNFTLKIRSTKLEDSAMYFCASSEKMSSGRVETQYFGPGTRLLVL.

This chain joins TRBV28 and TRBJ2-1; D not resolved. Germline lookup yields CDR1 MDHEN and CDR2 SYDVKM. This CDR3 has 14 amino acids. Trimming shortened V by 6 bases and J by 0 bases, and 9 bases separated the two germline ends. The CDR3 DNA follows: TGTGCCAGCAGACTCCGGGCCTCCTACAATGAGCAGTTCTTC. Translating it yields CASRLRASYNEQFF.

The chain combines TRBV5-1 with TRBJ2-7; TRBD2 matches at 7 bases. Trimming took 4 bases from V and 3 from J; bases not matched to a gene: 7. This CDR3 contains 14 residues. CDR1 is SGHRS and CDR2 is YFSETQ in the germline V gene. CDR3 sequence reads: CASSERGTNYEQYF. The CDR3, as DNA: TGCGCCAGCAGCGAACGCGGGACTAACTACGAGCAGTACTTC.

This clonotype was detected a few times. The genes are TRBV6-2 or TRBV6-3 and TRBJ2-3, with 8 nucleotides matching TRBD1. The germline gives CDR1 MNHEY, CDR2 SVGEGT. The CDR3 sequence is 14 residues long. The trim removed 6 bases at V and 2 bases at J, leaving 4 bases unmatched. The DNA of the CDR3 is TGTGCCAGCAGAGAGGACAGGGTCACAGATACGCAGTATTTT. Protein sequence: CASREDRVTDTQYF.

The chain uses TRBV7-9 and TRBJ2-3; 8 positions agree with TRBD2. CDR1 and CDR2 (germline): SEHNR, FQNEAQ (reference sequence). This CDR3 comprises 15 residues. The V segment lost 0 bases and the J segment 8 bases; nucleotides outside the gene matches: 7. For the CDR3, the DNA is TGTGCCAGCAGCTTAGCCCGGACTAGCCCAGGTACGCAGTATTTT. Translating it yields CASSLARTSPGTQYF.

This clonotype has just a few counts. A clone one base away is much larger, so this may be a read error. The chain uses TRBV11-2 and TRBJ1-1, with TRBD1 matching 7 bases. Trimming took 1 base from V and 5 from J; bases not matched to a gene: 1. The germline V gene has CDR1 SGHAT and CDR2 FQNNGV. The CDR3 is made up of 13 amino acids. This CDR3 reads CASSLATGTEAFF. The CDR3, as DNA: TGTGCCAGCAGCTTAGCGACAGGGACTGAAGCTTTCTTT. Drawing the rest from reference TRBV11-2 and TRBJ1-1, the complete variable domain is EAGVAQSPRYKIIEKRQSVAFWCNPISGHATLYWYQQILGQGPKLLIQFQNNGVVDDSQLPKDRFSAERLKGVDSTLKIQPAKLEDSAVYLCASSLATGTEAFFGQGTRLTVV.

J is TRBJ2-3 and V is TRBV27, with D perhaps matching TRBD1 or TRBD2 (7 bases each). Germline V gene lookup returns CDR1 MNHEY and CDR2 SMNVEV (reference sequence). V shed 3 bases and J shed 1 base, with 26 bases lying between them. This CDR3 has 20 amino acids. The DNA for the CDR3 is TGTGCCAGCAGTTTCCAGGGACAGTTCCTCGGCGGGAGTGGCACAGATACGCAGTATTTT. It is translated as CASSFQGQFLGGSGTDTQYF.

This clonotype was observed many times. The chain recombines TRBV6-5 with TRBJ2-1; the D is unclear. The CDR3 sequence is 15 residues long. Between the trimmed V and J ends, which lost 0 bases and 6 bases, there was a span of 12 bases. Germline CDR1 MNHEY, CDR2 SVGAGI. CDR3 protein: CASSYSIGLSNEQFF. CDR3 bases: TGTGCCAGCAGTTACTCGATAGGGCTCAGCAATGAGCAGTTCTTC.

V gene TRBV27 combines with J gene TRBJ1-5; D perhaps matches TRBD1 (5 bases). V was trimmed by 5 bases and J by 4 bases, leaving 9 bases between them. CDR3 size: 13 residues. In germline, CDR1 is MNHEY, CDR2 SMNVEV (reference sequence). CDR3 sequence (DNA): TGTGCCAGCAGTGAGGGACGGAATCAGCCCCAGCATTTT. Its translation: CASSEGRNQPQHF.

The chain is built from TRBV18 and TRBJ2-5; 9 bases match TRBD1. Germline trimming cut 8 bases from V and 4 bases from J; bases unmatched to any gene: 2. CDR3 size: 12 residues. Germline-derived CDR1 and CDR2 are KGHSH and LQKENI. The CDR3 is CASQGQGETQYF. In nucleotides, the CDR3 is TGTGCCAGCCAGGGACAGGGAGAGACCCAGTACTTC.

V is TRBV12-3 or TRBV12-4 and J is TRBJ2-2; TRBD2 matches 11 bases. CDR3 length: 16 residues. The V and J ends lost 6 bases and 3 bases, in that order; junction bases with no gene match: 6. The CDR3 spells CASRAGTSGYTGELFF. CDR3 in DNA: TGTGCCAGCAGAGCCGGGACTAGCGGTTACACCGGGGAGCTGTTTTTT.

The CDR3 protein is CSARERLAGRTDTQYF. The CDR3 DNA sequence: TGCAGTGCTAGAGAACGACTAGCGGGGCGCACAGATACGCAGTATTTT. The chain couples TRBV20-1 to TRBJ2-3, with 11 bases lining up with TRBD2. Germline values: CDR1 DFQATT, CDR2 SNEGSKA (reference sequence). J was trimmed by 1 base and V by 0 bases; bases with no gene match: 3. This CDR3 has 16 amino acids.

The J gene is TRBJ2-1, the V gene TRBV6-2 or TRBV6-3; D assignment may be TRBD1 or TRBD2 (6 bases each). V was cut by 1 base and J by 9 bases, with 16 bases left in between. CDR3 length: 15 residues. In germline, CDR1 is MNHEY, CDR2 SVGEGT. The CDR3 nucleotides read TGTGCCAGCAGTTACTTGAGGGGGGTTTCTTTTGAGCAGTTCTTC. It translates to CASSYLRGVSFEQFF.

DNA for the CDR3: TGCAGTGCTCCCCCCTGGGGTTCCTACGAGCAGTACTTC. Protein sequence: CSAPPWGSYEQYF. The genes are TRBV20-1 and TRBJ2-7; D call uncertain. V shed 5 bases and J shed 1 base, with 12 bases lying between them. Germline V gene sequence: CDR1 DFQATT, CDR2 SNEGSKA (reference sequence). There are 13 residues in the CDR3.

The CDR3 region has the DNA TGTGCCAGCAGCCAAGATCCGTCGGGGGACAGCAACTACGAGCAGTACTTC. Translating it yields CASSQDPSGDSNYEQYF. The chain combines TRBV3-1 with TRBJ2-7; D is perhaps TRBD1 (7 bases). V was shortened by 0 bases and J by 3 bases, with 18 bases between the two germline ends. This CDR3 region has 17 residues. Germline CDR1 and CDR2: LGHDT and YNNKEL (reference sequence).

There are many counts of this clonotype. The chain joins TRBV12-3 or TRBV12-4 to TRBJ2-2; the D is unclear. V gave up 3 bases and J gave up 6 bases, with 2 bases separating them. CDR3 length: 11 residues. The CDR3 region is CASSFAGELFF. The CDR3 DNA is TGTGCCAGCAGTTTTGCCGGGGAGCTGTTTTTT.

The chain recombines TRBV5-1 with TRBJ2-1; 13 nucleotides line up with TRBD2. Germline V gene sequence: CDR1 SGHRS, CDR2 YFSETQ. The CDR3 extends over 17 amino acids. The junction had 5 bases not matched to a gene; V was cut back by 2 bases and J by 3 bases. The CDR3 sequence: CASSLTSGREYYNEQFF. CDR3 in DNA: TGCGCCAGCAGCTTAACTAGCGGGAGGGAATACTACAATGAGCAGTTCTTC.

The CDR3: CSAQLTGVADTQYF. In DNA form, the CDR3 reads TGCAGTGCGCAACTGACAGGGGTGGCAGATACGCAGTATTTT. The V and J genes are TRBV20-1 and TRBJ2-3, with 8 bases matching TRBD1. The germline CDR1 and CDR2 sequences are DFQATT and SNEGSKA (reference sequence). J lost 4 bases, V lost 6 bases, and 9 bases had no gene match. The CDR3 totals 14 residues.